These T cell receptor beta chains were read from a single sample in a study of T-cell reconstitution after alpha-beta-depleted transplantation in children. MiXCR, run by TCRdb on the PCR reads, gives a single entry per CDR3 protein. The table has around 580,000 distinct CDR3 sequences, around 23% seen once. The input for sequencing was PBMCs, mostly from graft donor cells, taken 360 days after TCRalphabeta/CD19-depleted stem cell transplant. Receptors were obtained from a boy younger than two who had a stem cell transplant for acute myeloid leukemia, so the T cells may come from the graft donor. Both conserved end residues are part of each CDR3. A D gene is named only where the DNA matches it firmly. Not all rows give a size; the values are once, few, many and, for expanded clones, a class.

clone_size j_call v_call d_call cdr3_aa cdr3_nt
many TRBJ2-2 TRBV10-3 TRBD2 CAISVGGGASGELFF TGTGCCATCAGTGTCGGCGGGGGGGCCTCCGGGGAGCTGTTTTTT
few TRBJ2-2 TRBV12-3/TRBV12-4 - CASSTLWARRGGTGELFF TGTGCCAGCAGTACCCTTTGGGCGCGAAGGGGTGGCACCGGGGAGCTGTTTTTT
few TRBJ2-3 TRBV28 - CASNNFADTQYF TGTGCCAGCAACAATTTCGCAGATACGCAGTATTTT
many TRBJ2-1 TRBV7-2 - CASSLISVGEQFF TGTGCCAGCAGCTTAATCAGTGTAGGTGAGCAGTTCTTC
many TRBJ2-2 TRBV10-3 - CAISDPGPYTGELFF TGTGCCATCAGTGACCCCGGACCCTACACCGGGGAGCTGTTTTTT
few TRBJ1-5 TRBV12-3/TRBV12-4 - CASSWAQARSNQPQHF TGTGCCAGCAGTTGGGCGCAGGCCCGTAGCAATCAGCCCCAGCATTTT
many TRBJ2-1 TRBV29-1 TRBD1 CSVVGTAYNEQFF TGCAGCGTTGTCGGGACAGCCTACAATGAGCAGTTCTTC
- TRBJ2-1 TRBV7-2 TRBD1 CAIQDRASYNEQFF TGTGCCATCCAGGACAGGGCGAGCTACAATGAGCAGTTCTTC
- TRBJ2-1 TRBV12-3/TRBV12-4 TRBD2 CASSAFSSGGSNEQFF TGTGCCAGCAGTGCCTTTTCCAGCGGGGGATCAAATGAGCAGTTCTTC
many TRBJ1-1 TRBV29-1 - CSVEPGFAAFF TGCAGCGTTGAGCCAGGCTTTGCGGCTTTCTTT
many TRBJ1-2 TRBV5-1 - CASSLVKDLDGYTF TGCGCCAGCAGCTTGGTGAAGGACCTGGATGGCTACACCTTC
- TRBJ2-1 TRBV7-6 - CASSSIYNEQFF TGTGCCAGCAGCTCGATATATAATGAGCAGTTCTTC
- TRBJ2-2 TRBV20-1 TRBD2 CSARPLAGINTGELFF TGCAGTGCTAGACCCCTAGCGGGCATCAACACCGGGGAGCTGTTTTTT
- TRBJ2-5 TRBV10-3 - CAISDSVGITVETQYF TGTGCCATCAGTGATTCGGTAGGGATTACTGTGGAGACCCAGTACTTC
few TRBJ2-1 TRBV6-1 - CASSALKGDEQFF TGTGCCAGCAGTGCCCTTAAGGGCGATGAGCAGTTCTTC
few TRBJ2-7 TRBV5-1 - CASSFWGGYEQYF TGCGCCAGCAGCTTTTGGGGCGGCTACGAGCAGTACTTC
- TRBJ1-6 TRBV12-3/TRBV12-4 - CASSLVLTGFQDSPLHF TGTGCCAGCAGTTTAGTACTCACAGGGTTTCAAGATTCACCCCTCCACTTT
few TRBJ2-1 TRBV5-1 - CASSFISFSGASYNEQFF TGCGCCAGCAGCTTCATCAGCTTTAGCGGTGCAAGCTACAATGAGCAGTTCTTC
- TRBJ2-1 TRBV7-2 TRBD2 CASSPNRGGSMNEQFF TGTGCCAGCAGCCCTAATCGGGGGGGCTCAATGAATGAGCAGTTCTTC
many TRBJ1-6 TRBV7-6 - CASSLGSGRSNSPLHF TGTGCCAGCAGCTTAGGATCCGGACGGTCTAATTCACCCCTCCACTTT
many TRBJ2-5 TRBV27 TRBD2 CASSGRGKYQETQYF TGTGCCAGCAGCGGGCGGGGGAAGTACCAAGAGACCCAGTACTTC
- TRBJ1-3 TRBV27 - CASSMSSGNTIYF TGTGCCAGCAGTATGAGCTCTGGAAACACCATATATTTT
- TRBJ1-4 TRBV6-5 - CASSYGPTPSNEKLFF TGTGCCAGCAGTTACGGGCCGACCCCTTCTAATGAAAAACTGTTTTTT
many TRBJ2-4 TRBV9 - CASSVSGVAKNIQYF TGTGCCAGCAGCGTATCGGGGGTAGCCAAAAACATTCAGTACTTC
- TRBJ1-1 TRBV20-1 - CSAREVGGNTEAFF TGCAGTGCTAGAGAGGTCGGGGGGAACACTGAAGCTTTCTTT
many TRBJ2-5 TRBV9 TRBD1 CASSTPGQGAGEETQYF TGTGCCAGCAGCACTCCGGGACAGGGGGCAGGAGAAGAGACCCAGTACTTC
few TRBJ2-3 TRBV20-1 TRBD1 CSASGDSPTQYF TGCAGTGCTAGCGGGGACAGTCCGACGCAGTATTTT
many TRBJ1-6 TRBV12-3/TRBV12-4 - CASSFSGQNSPLHF TGTGCCAGCAGTTTTTCAGGGCAGAATTCACCCCTCCACTTT
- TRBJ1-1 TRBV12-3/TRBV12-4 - CASSPSDRNTEAFF TGTGCCAGCAGTCCCAGCGACAGGAACACTGAAGCTTTCTTT
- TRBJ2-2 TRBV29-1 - CSVWRKRGNTGELFF TGCAGCGTATGGAGGAAGAGGGGAAACACCGGGGAGCTGTTTTTT
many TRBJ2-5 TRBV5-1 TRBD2 CASSWASGEETQYF TGCGCCAGCAGTTGGGCGAGCGGGGAAGAGACCCAGTACTTC
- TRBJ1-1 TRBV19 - CASRQSGAEAFF TGTGCCAGTAGACAATCCGGAGCAGAAGCTTTCTTT
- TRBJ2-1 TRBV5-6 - CASSLAEEQFF TGTGCCAGCAGCTTGGCCGAAGAGCAGTTCTTC
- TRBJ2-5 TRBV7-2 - CASRERGKETQYF TGTGCCAGCAGAGAAAGGGGGAAAGAGACCCAGTACTTC
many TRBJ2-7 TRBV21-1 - CASSKGVSVGEAEQYF TGTGCCAGCAGCAAAGGGGTGTCGGTTGGGGAGGCCGAGCAGTACTTC
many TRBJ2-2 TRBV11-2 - CASSSRGRGNTGELFF TGTGCCAGCAGCTCGAGGGGGCGGGGTAACACCGGGGAGCTGTTTTTT
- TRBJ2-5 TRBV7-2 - CASSRGSGQETQYF TGTGCCAGCAGCCGGGGGTCTGGCCAAGAGACCCAGTACTTC
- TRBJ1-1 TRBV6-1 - CASRSDHQANTEAFF TGTGCCAGCAGATCCGACCACCAAGCAAACACTGAAGCTTTCTTT
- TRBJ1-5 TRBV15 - CATSRPDRSNQPQHF TGTGCCACCAGCAGACCCGACCGTAGCAATCAGCCCCAGCATTTT
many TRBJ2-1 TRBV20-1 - CSAREGSYNEQFF TGCAGTGCTAGGGAGGGCTCCTACAATGAGCAGTTCTTC
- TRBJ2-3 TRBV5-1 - CASSLTRGSDTQYF TGCGCCAGCAGCTTGACCCGAGGCTCAGATACGCAGTATTTT
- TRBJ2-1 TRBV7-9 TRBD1 CASSPMGVDRVEQFF TGTGCCAGCAGCCCCATGGGGGTAGACAGGGTCGAGCAGTTCTTC
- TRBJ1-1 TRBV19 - CASSVPANTEAFF TGTGCCAGTAGTGTCCCAGCGAACACTGAAGCTTTCTTT
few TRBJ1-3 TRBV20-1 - CSAVRFSGNTIYF TGCAGTGCAGTGAGGTTCTCTGGAAACACCATATATTTT
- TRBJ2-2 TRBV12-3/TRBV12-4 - CASTMGAGELFF TGTGCCAGCACAATGGGGGCCGGGGAGCTGTTTTTT
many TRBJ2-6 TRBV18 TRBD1 CASSPQGQGVSGANVLTF TGTGCCAGCTCACCCCAGGGACAGGGGGTATCTGGGGCCAACGTCCTGACTTTC
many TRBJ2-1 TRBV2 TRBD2 CASRGGMGGLYNEQFF TGTGCCAGCAGGGGGGGGATGGGAGGACTCTACAATGAGCAGTTCTTC
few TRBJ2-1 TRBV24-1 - CATSDSGRYFPDEQFF TGTGCCACCAGTGATTCGGGACGGTATTTTCCCGATGAGCAGTTCTTC
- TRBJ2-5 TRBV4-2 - CASSQVEVRETQYF TGTGCCAGCAGCCAAGTAGAGGTCAGGGAGACCCAGTACTTC
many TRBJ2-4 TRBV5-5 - CASSAVGELAKNIQYF TGTGCCAGCAGCGCCGTGGGGGAGCTAGCCAAAAACATTCAGTACTTC
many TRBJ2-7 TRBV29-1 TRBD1 CSVGTGATYEQYF TGCAGCGTTGGAACAGGGGCTACCTACGAGCAGTACTTC
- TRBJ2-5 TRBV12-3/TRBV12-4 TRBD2 CASADRGEWETQYF TGTGCCAGCGCCGACCGGGGGGAGTGGGAGACCCAGTACTTC
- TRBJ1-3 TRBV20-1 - CSAHRASRSSGNTIYF TGCAGTGCGCACCGGGCCTCCAGGAGCTCTGGAAACACCATATATTTT
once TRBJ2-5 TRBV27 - CASRRSDRIGTQYF TGTGCCAGCAGGCGATCGGACAGAATAGGGACCCAGTACTTC
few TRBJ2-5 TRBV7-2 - CASCDAVGGTQYF TGTGCCAGCTGTGACGCCGTTGGTGGGACCCAGTACTTC
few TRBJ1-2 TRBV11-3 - CASSLDRAGIMRGYTF TGTGCCAGCAGCTTAGATCGAGCGGGGATTATGCGTGGCTACACCTTC